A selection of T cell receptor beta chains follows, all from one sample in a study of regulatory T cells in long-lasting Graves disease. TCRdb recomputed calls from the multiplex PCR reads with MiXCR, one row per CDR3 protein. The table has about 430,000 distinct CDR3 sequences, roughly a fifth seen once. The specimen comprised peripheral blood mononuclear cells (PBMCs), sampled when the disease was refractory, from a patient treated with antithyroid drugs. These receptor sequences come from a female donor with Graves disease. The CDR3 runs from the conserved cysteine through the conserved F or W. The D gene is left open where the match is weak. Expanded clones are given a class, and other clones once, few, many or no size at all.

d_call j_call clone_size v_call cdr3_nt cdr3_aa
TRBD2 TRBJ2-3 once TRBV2 TGTGCCAGCAGTGTGGGTAGCGGGAGCACGGATACGCAGTATTTT CASSVGSGSTDTQYF
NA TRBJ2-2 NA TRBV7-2 TGTGCCAGCAGCTTAGGGGTCGGGCTGTTTTTT CASSLGVGLFF
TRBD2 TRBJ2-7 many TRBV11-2 TGTGCCAGCAGCCCGAGGACTAGCGGGAGGTCCTCCTACGAGCAGTACTTC CASSPRTSGRSSYEQYF
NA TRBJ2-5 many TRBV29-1 TGCAGCGTCAACCCAGGGGGGCAAGAGACCCAGTACTTC CSVNPGGQETQYF
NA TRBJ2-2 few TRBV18 TGTGCCAGCTCACTCACGGGGGCCAAGAACACCGGGGAGCTGTTTTTT CASSLTGAKNTGELFF
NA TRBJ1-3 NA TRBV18 TGTGCCAGCTCACGTTCTACGCAGCCCGCCTCTGGAAACACCATATATTTT CASSRSTQPASGNTIYF
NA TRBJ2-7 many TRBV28 TGTGCCAGCACCCAGAAAGACTACGAGCAGTACTTC CASTQKDYEQYF
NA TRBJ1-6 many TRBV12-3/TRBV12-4 TGTGCCAGCAGGACCCAACAGACCCAATCACCCCTCCACTTT CASRTQQTQSPLHF
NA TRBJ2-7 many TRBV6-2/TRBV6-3 TGTGCCAGCCACGGGACCTCGGGGTCCTACGAGCAGTACTTC CASHGTSGSYEQYF
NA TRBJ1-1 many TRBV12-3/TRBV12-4 TGTGCCAGCAGTTGGTCGGGGCCGAACACTGAAGCTTTCTTT CASSWSGPNTEAFF
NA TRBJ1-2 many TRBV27 TGTGCCAGCAGTTTCCGACAGGCCACTCTCTATGGCTACACCTTC CASSFRQATLYGYTF
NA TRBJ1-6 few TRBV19 TGTGCCAGCAGTTCCGGGGACATCCGTAATTCACCCCTCCACTTT CASSSGDIRNSPLHF
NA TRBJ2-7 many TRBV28 TGTGCCAGCAGCTTTGTATCGACGGCAACCTACGAGCAGTACTTC CASSFVSTATYEQYF
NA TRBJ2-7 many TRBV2 TGTGCCAGCAGTGAATCAAGGGGGGCGGGGTACGAGCAGTACTTC CASSESRGAGYEQYF
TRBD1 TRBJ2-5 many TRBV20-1 TGCAGTGCTTCCTCCCCCGCCGGGACAGGGAGTAGAGAGACCCAGTACTTC CSASSPAGTGSRETQYF
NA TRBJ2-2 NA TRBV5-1 TGCGCCGGCAGCTTGGGATACACCGGGGAGCTGTTTTTT CAGSLGYTGELFF
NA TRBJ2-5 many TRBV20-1 TGCAGTGCTTCAGACTGGCAAGAGACCCAGTACTTC CSASDWQETQYF
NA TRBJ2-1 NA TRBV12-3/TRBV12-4 TGTGCCAGCAGTGCATCGGGGTTAGAGCAGTTCTTC CASSASGLEQFF
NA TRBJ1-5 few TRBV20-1 TGCAGTGCTAGCCATCGTGGGGGGGCTGGCAATCAGCCCCAGCATTTT CSASHRGGAGNQPQHF
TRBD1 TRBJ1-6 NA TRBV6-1 TGTGCCAGCAGTGAAGTAGGACAGGGGGCAATCATGAATTCACCCCTCCACTTT CASSEVGQGAIMNSPLHF
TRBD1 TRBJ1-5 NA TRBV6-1 TGTGCCAGCAGGCCCGGGACAGAATATAGCAATCAGCCCCAGCATTTT CASRPGTEYSNQPQHF
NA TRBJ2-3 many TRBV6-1 TGTGCCAGCAGTGCCAGGGGAGACACAGATACGCAGTATTTT CASSARGDTDTQYF
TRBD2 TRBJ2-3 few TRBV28 TGTGCCAGCAGTGGACTAGCGGGAGTGGGTAGCACAGATACGCAGTATTTT CASSGLAGVGSTDTQYF
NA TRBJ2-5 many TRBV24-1 TGTGCCACCAGTGATTTGAGCTATAACCAAGAGACCCAGTACTTC CATSDLSYNQETQYF
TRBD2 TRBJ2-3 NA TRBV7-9 TGTGCCAGCAGCTTATGGGGCGGGAGGAACACAGATACGCAGTATTTT CASSLWGGRNTDTQYF
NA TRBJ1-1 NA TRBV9 TGTGCCAGCAGCGTAGAGGGGCACGGGCCTGAAGCTTTCTTT CASSVEGHGPEAFF
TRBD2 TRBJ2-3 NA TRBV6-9 TGTGCCAGCAGTTCCGGCGGACTAGATTCTCTTCCGCAGTATTTT CASSSGGLDSLPQYF
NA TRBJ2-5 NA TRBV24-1 TGTGCCACCAGTGATGCGGGGGCGGGGGAGACCCAGTACTTC CATSDAGAGETQYF
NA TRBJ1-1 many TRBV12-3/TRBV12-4 TGTGCCAGCATGCGAGAGGGAAACACTGAAGCTTTCTTT CASMREGNTEAFF
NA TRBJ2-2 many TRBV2 TGTGCCAGCGGTCGAGGGGCCACCCCTTTAACCGGGGAGCTGTTTTTT CASGRGATPLTGELFF
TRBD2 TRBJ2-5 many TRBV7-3 TGTGCCAGCAGCTTATTCGGACTAGCGGGGGAGACCCAGTACTTC CASSLFGLAGETQYF
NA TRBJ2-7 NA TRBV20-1 TGCAGTGCTAGAGAGAGGGTGGGCTACGAGCAGTACTTC CSARERVGYEQYF
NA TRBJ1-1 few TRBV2 TGTGCCAGCAAGGCAGGGCGGCTTGAAAACACTGAAGCTTTCTTT CASKAGRLENTEAFF
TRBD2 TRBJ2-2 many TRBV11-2 TGTGCCAGCAGCTCCTTCCAGACTAGCGGGAGGGCCTTGTTTGGAACCGGGGAGCTGTTTTTT CASSSFQTSGRALFGTGELFF
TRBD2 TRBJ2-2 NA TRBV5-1 TGCGCCAGCAGACCCCTAGCGGGAAGGGACACCGGGGAGCTGTTTTTT CASRPLAGRDTGELFF
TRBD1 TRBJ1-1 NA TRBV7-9 TGTGCCAGCAGCGAGGCAGGGGGTCCTGAAGCTTTCTTT CASSEAGGPEAFF
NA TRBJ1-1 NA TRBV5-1 TGCGCCAGCAGCTTGTTAAGGGGCGCGAGTCACACTGAAGCTTTCTTT CASSLLRGASHTEAFF
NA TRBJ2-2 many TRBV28 TGTGCCAGCAGTGCTACAGGGATAGCCGGGGAGCTGTTTTTT CASSATGIAGELFF
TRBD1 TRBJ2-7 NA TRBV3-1 TGTGCCAGCAGCCCCAGAGGACAGGGTCGATCCTACGAGCAGTACTTC CASSPRGQGRSYEQYF
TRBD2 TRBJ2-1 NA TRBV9 TGTGCCAGCAGCGTAACCGGGAGGGAAGACAATGAGCAGTTCTTC CASSVTGREDNEQFF
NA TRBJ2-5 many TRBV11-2 TGTGCCAGCAGCTTAGGGATTTACAGGGAAGAGACCCAGTACTTC CASSLGIYREETQYF
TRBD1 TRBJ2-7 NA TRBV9 TGTGCCAGCAGCGTAGGAGGACAGGGGACCTACGAGCAGTACTTC CASSVGGQGTYEQYF
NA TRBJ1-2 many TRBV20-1 TGCAGTGCTACCGGGACTACCGGGAACACCTTC CSATGTTGNTF
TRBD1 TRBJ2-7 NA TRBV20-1 TGCAGTGCTGCTAGGGACAGGGGAACCTACGAGCAGTACTTC CSAARDRGTYEQYF
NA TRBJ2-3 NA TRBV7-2 TGTGCCAGCAGCTTTCCCTTGCCAGATACGCAGTATTTT CASSFPLPDTQYF
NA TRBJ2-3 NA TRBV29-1 TGCAGCCTCAGCCTAGCGACTAGCACAGATACGCAGTATTTT CSLSLATSTDTQYF
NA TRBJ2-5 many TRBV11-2 TGTGCCAGCAAACAGCCCCCCCGGGAGACCCAGTACTTC CASKQPPRETQYF
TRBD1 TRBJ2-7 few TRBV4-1 TGCGCCAGCAGCCAAGATTCCAGGGGGACCTACGAGCAGTACTTC CASSQDSRGTYEQYF